Detailed here is one T cell receptor beta chain. This clonotype has more than one count but fewer than ten. Its cognate antigen has yet to be identified. No quality values exist for individual bases; no much larger clone is one base distant. The data were obtained in a study of identical twins (dated by TCRdb to about 2016). Background for the entire study: The study deep-sequenced TCR alpha and beta repertoires from monozygotic twins, unrelated adults of various ages and cord blood to test whether fetal clonotypes persist. Replicate twin experiments were performed at different times using different library preparation protocols to rule out contamination. The paper as a whole reports these results and caveats: Fewer insertions were carried by abundant cord blood beta clonotypes, a similar but weaker trend appeared in young adult naive repertoires, and no such trend appeared in memory repertoires. Invariant T cells such as MAIT and iNKT could partly confound zero-insertion analyses, although diverse VJ usage argued against such confounding for most clonotypes. Out-of-frame TCR alpha sequences shared between twins showed an excess of low generation-probability sequences compared with coincidental sharing between unrelated individuals. In monozygotic twins, out-of-frame TCR alpha sharing was systematically underestimated by recombination models, although the models agreed with sharing between unrelated individuals. Because the same donors could not be followed over many years, the conclusions relied on cross-sectional statistical analysis. A weaker excess of twin sharing was found in beta out-of-frame sequences because the signal-to-noise ratio was lowered by fewer shared sequences.

CDR1 and CDR2 are drawn from the germline V gene: SGHAT, FQNNGV. V loses 1 base at its end and J loses 2 bases; junction bases beyond the gene matches: 6. Counted from cysteine to phenylalanine, this CDR3 has 16 amino acids. Of all the DNA, just the CDR3 is kept, 48 bases in frame from base 1. All donors were healthy Caucasians. To prepare the library, 5' RACE was applied. Sequencing used an Illumina HiSeq 2000. Template switching introduced a universal primer binding site; the final cDNA contained a unique molecular identifier, enabling accurate counting of TCR cDNA molecules. First-strand cDNA for TCR alpha and beta chains was synthesized from specific primers in the conserved constant-segment region. To control for contamination, every cDNA library carried two barcodes: a SMART-Mk sample barcode plus Illumina barcodes. Two successive PCR steps introduced TruSeq adapter sequences along with Illumina sample barcodes. TCR alpha and beta cDNA libraries were sequenced on the Illumina HiSeq platform with custom primers. The original methods were these. MiGEC processed the raw reads to extract unique molecular identifiers, while MiXCR was used to determine the CDR3 positions. For each individual, recombination models were inferred using an EM algorithm with the repgenHMM and IGoR tools. The tcR package in R was used for shared clonotype analysis, with sharing normalized by the product of cloneset sizes. Out-of-frame nonproductive sequences were analyzed to study raw recombination free of thymic and clonal selection effects. The public reads were quality trimmed at Q25 with fastp and then assembled into clones with MiXCR by TCRdb, keeping productive beta chains. Each CDR3 protein gets just one entry, which takes the most common genes and DNA from the rows behind it. TCRdb, not the original authors, processed these V and J calls. The sample profile shows some 1,700,000 distinct CDR3 sequences; around 29% of them were found once. Less than 0.35% of the sample rests with the top ten.

The sequence is built from TRBV11-2 and TRBJ2-3; 7 nucleotides in the junction match TRBD2. The sequence derives from a newborn girl in good health. Sequences were obtained from cord blood. The CDR3 in this case is CASSLVVLAATDTQYF. The DNA sequence follows: TGTGCCAGCAGCTTAGTCGTTCTAGCGGCCACAGATACGCAGTATTTT.